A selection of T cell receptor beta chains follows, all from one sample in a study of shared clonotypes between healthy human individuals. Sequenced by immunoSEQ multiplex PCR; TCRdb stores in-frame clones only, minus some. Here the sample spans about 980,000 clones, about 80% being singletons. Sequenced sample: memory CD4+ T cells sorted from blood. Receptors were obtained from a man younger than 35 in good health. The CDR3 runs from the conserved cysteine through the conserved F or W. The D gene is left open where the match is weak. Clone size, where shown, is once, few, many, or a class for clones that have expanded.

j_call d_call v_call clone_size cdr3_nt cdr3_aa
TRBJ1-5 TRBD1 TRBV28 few TGTGCCAGCAGTTCAGGGGGCTCGGGGCAGCCCCAGCATTTT CASSSGGSGQPQHF
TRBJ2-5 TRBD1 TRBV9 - TGTGCCAGCAGCGTAGCTTGGGACAGGGGTGAGACCCAGTACTTC CASSVAWDRGETQYF
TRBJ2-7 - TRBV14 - TGTGCCAGCCCAGCCCCAGGAGGAGCCGGGGAGGATCCCTACGAGCAGTACTTC CASPAPGGAGEDPYEQYF
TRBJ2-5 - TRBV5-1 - TGCGCCAGCAGCTCGGGGGCTAGCGGACAAGAGACCCAGTACTTC CASSSGASGQETQYF
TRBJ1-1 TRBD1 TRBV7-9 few TGTGCCAGCAGCTTTCTCCGGACAGGGGGTATCACTGAAGCTTTCTTT CASSFLRTGGITEAFF
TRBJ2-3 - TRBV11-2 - TGTGCCAGCAGCTCCGGACCTTCGGAGTATTTT CASSSGPSEYF
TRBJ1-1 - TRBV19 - TGTGCCAGTAAGCCCACCCCCGGGCAGAACACTGAAGCTTTCTTT CASKPTPGQNTEAFF
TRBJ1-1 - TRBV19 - TGTGCCAGTAAACAGTGGGACACAGCTTTCTTT CASKQWDTAFF
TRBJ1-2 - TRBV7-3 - TGTGCCAGCAGCTTAACTCACAGTAACTATGGCTACACCTTC CASSLTHSNYGYTF
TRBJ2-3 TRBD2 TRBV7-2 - TGTGCCAGCAGCCGTTCCGGGACTAGCGGGGTATATTTT CASSRSGTSGVYF
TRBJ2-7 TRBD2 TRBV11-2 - TGTGCCAGCAGCTTAGCGGGACTAGTCCACGAGCAGTACTTC CASSLAGLVHEQYF
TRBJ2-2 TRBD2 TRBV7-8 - TGTGCCAGCAGCTTCACTAGCGGGGTAGGGGGCACCGGGGAGCTGTTTTTT CASSFTSGVGGTGELFF
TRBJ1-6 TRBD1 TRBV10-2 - TGCGCCAGCAGACAACTGGGACAGGGAAATTCACCCCTCCACTTT CASRQLGQGNSPLHF
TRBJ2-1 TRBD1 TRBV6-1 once TGTGCCAGCAGTGACCCCGCCTACAGGGGGCGCGGCAATGAGCAGTTCTTC CASSDPAYRGRGNEQFF
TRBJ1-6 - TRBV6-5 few TGTGCCAGCAGCCAGGACAGTTGGTCACCCCTCCACTTT CASSQDSWSPLHF
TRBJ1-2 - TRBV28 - TGTGCCAGCAGTTTATCGACACCAAACTATGGCTACACCTTC CASSLSTPNYGYTF
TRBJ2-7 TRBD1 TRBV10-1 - TGCGCCAGTTATCCGACAGGGAACGCTTACGAGCAGTACTTC CASYPTGNAYEQYF
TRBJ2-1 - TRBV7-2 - TGTGCCAGCAGCTTAGAAAGTGAGCAGTTCTTC CASSLESEQFF
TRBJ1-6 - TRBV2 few TGTGCCAGCAAGGAGGAGATTTATTTCAATTCACCCCTCCACTTT CASKEEIYFNSPLHF
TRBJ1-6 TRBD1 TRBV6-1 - TGTGCCAGCAGTACCGGACAGGTGGGATCACCCCTCCACTTT CASSTGQVGSPLHF
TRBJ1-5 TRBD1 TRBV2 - TGTGCCAGCAAAGGACAGGGATTGAGCAATCAGCCCCAGCATTTT CASKGQGLSNQPQHF
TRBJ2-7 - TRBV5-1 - TGCGCCAGCAGAAGGGAAGGGAATGCCTACGAGCAGTACTTC CASRREGNAYEQYF
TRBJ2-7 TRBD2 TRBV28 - TGTGCCAGCAGCCAACCCGGGGCGGGGGGATCTTCCTACGAGCAGTACTTC CASSQPGAGGSSYEQYF
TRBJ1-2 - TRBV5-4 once TGTGCCAGCAGCCGGGACATTTATGGCTACACCTTC CASSRDIYGYTF
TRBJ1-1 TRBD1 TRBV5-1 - TGCGCCAGCAGCTCCGGGGGACAGGGTATTACTGAAGCTTTCTTT CASSSGGQGITEAFF
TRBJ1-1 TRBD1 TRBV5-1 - TGCGCCAGCAGCTTAGCAGGGGGCGACACTGAAGCTTTCTTT CASSLAGGDTEAFF
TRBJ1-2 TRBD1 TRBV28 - TGTGCCAGCAGTTTGATTGGGACAGGGCACTATGGCTACACCTTC CASSLIGTGHYGYTF
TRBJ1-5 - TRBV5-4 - TGTGCCAGCAGCCCGAACCCGTGGGGCAATCAGCCCCAGCATTTT CASSPNPWGNQPQHF
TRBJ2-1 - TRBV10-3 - TGTGCCATCAGTGAGTCGGGCAGGCAGCAGTTCTTC CAISESGRQQFF
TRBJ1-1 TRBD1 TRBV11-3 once TGTGCCAGCAGCCCGACAGGGGGCAACACTGAAGCTTTCTTT CASSPTGGNTEAFF
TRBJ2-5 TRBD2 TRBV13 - TGTGCCAGCAGCTTAAATGCGGGAGGGGGAGAGACCCAGTACTTC CASSLNAGGGETQYF
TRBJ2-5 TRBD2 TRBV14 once TGTGCCAGCAGCCCATACGGGTCGAGCGGGGTTGGGGACTTC CASSPYGSSGVGDF
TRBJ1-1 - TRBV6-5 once TGTGCCAGCAGACTACAGGAGAACACTGAAGCTTTCTTT CASRLQENTEAFF
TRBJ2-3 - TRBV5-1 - TGCGCCAGCAGTGAAGGCGGGTTCGGGACAGATACGCAGTATTTT CASSEGGFGTDTQYF
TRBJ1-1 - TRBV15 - TGTGCCACCAGCAGGGGGGCAGGGGAGAGGACTGAAGCTTTCTTT CATSRGAGERTEAFF
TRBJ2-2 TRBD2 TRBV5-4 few TGTGCCAGCAGCCACAGAGGACTAGCGGACACCGGGGAGCTGTTTTTT CASSHRGLADTGELFF
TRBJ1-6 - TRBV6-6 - TGTGCCAGCAGCTCCTCCTCCTATAATTCACCCCTCCACTTT CASSSSSYNSPLHF
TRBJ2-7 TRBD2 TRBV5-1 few TGCGCCAGCAGCAGAAGCGGGAGCACCTACGAGCAGTACTTC CASSRSGSTYEQYF
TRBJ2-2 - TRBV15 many TGTGCCACCAGCAGAGATTGGTCCGCGAACACCGGGGAGCTGTTTTTT CATSRDWSANTGELFF
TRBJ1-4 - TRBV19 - TGTGCCAGTACCCTGACAGGAGGAAATGAAAAACTGTTTTTT CASTLTGGNEKLFF
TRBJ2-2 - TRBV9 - TGTGCCAGCAGCCCGGAGACAGGCTACACCGGGGAGCTGTTTTTT CASSPETGYTGELFF
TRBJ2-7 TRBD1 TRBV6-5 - TGTGCCAGCAGTTTGACAGGGACCTACGAGCAGTACTTC CASSLTGTYEQYF
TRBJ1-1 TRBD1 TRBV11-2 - TGTGCCAGCAGCCCAGGGGTACAGGGGGCGACTGAAGCTTTCTTT CASSPGVQGATEAFF
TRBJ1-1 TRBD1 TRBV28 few TGTGCCAGCACCCGGACAGGGTATAAGAACACTGAAGCTTTCTTT CASTRTGYKNTEAFF
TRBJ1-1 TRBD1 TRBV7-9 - TGTGCCAGCAGATACCCAGGACAGGCGAACACTGAAGCTTTCTTT CASRYPGQANTEAFF
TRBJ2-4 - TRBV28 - TGTGCCAGCAAAACAGGAGGGGATCGGTCCAAAAACATTCAGTACTTC CASKTGGDRSKNIQYF
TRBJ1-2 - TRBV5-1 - TGCGCCAGCAGCTTGGAGGGACTCTATGGCTACACCTTC CASSLEGLYGYTF
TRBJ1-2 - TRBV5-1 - TGCGCCAGCAGCTTGGGGCAGCTACTCGTTTACTATGGCTACACCTTC CASSLGQLLVYYGYTF
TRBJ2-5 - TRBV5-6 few TGTGCCAGCAGCCCAGCGATACAGGGATCAGAGACCCAGTACTTC CASSPAIQGSETQYF
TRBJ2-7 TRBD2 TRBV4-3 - TGCGCCAGCAGCCAAGTGATGGCGGGAGGGGGAACCTACGAGCAGTACTTC CASSQVMAGGGTYEQYF
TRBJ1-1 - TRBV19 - TGTGCCAGTAGTACGACGGGGAACACTGAAGCTTTCTTT CASSTTGNTEAFF
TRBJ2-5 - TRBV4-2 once TGTGCCAGCAGCCAAGATCCTCCCGGGAGCGGGGAGACCCAGTACTTC CASSQDPPGSGETQYF
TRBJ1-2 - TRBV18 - TGTGCCAGCTCACCGCTTGGCGGGTCGGGCGTTGGCTACACCTTC CASSPLGGSGVGYTF
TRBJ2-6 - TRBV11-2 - TGTGCCAGCAGCTTCGGGGGCCTCTCTGGGGCCAACGTCCTGACTTTC CASSFGGLSGANVLTF
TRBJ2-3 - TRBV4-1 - TGCGCCAGCAGCCAAGGTCCGGACTTCACAGATACGCAGTATTTT CASSQGPDFTDTQYF